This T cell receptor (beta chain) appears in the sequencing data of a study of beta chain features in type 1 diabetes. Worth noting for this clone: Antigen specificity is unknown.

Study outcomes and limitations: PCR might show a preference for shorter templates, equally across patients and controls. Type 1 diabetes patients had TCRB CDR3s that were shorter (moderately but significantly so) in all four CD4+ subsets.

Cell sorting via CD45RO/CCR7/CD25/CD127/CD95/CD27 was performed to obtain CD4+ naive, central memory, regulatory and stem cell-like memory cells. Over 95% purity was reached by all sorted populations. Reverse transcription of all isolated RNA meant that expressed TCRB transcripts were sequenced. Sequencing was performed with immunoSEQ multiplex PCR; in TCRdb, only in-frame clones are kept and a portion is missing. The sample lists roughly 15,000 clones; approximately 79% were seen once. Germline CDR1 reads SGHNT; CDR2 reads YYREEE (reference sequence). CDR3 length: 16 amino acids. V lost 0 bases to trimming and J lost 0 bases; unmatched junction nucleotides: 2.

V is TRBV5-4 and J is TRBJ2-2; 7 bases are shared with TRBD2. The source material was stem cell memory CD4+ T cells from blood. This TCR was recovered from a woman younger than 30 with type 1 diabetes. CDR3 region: CASSLAGRANTGELFF. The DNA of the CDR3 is TGTGCCAGCAGCTTGGCGGGGAGGGCGAACACCGGGGAGCTGTTTTTT.